The clone carrying this T cell receptor (beta chain) was seen only a few times. Antigen unknown. The sample originates from a study of CD8+ T cells in alopecia areata. Study at large: Treatment comprised oral tofacitinib, 5 to 10 mg twice daily, in treated patients. Study conclusions and caveats: Normal scalp showed lower clonality than lesional scalp, especially alopecia totalis/universalis. Among the 100 top clones, expanded CD8+ clones, like scalp clonality, were significantly decreased by tofacitinib.

Treatment in this sample: oral pan-JAK inhibitor, 5-10 mg twice daily. Sorting of PBMCs yielded the CD4+ and CD8+ T cells. RNA extraction was followed by reverse transcription into cDNA, which acted as the sequencing template. Method: immunoSEQ multiplex PCR; TCRdb's copy keeps in-frame clones and lacks some. The table includes around 300,000 clones, roughly 60% detected once. The sequences come from CD4+ T cells sorted from blood, collected at week 52, from a patient treated with tofacitinib. The origin of this receptor is a human donor with alopecia areata.

Here the CDR3 reads CSVGVERREQFF. In DNA form, the CDR3 reads TGCAGCGTTGGGGTTGAGCGAAGGGAGCAGTTCTTC. The chain couples TRBV29-1 to TRBJ2-1; D call uncertain. Per the germline V gene, CDR1 is SQVTM and CDR2 is ANQGSEA. This CDR3 region has 12 residues. V dropped 4 bases and J dropped 10 bases, with 14 bases sitting between them.